These 21 T cell receptor beta chains were all obtained from the same sample, sequenced in a study of graft-versus-host responses after intestinal transplantation. Only in-frame clones appear in the TCRdb table, and some are missing; sequencing was by immunoSEQ multiplex PCR. The sample contains 8,000 to 9,000 clones, 30% of which appear only once. The source was alloreactive CD4+ T cells from a mixed lymphocyte reaction culture, collected before intestinal transplant. This sample's subset: CFSE-low proliferating T cells sorted from roughly six-day pre-transplant mixed lymphocyte reaction (GvH or HvG direction). The origin of the receptors is a human patient who received an intestinal transplant.

The chain carries TRBV7-3 and TRBJ2-1, with 7 bases matching TRBD2. The CDR3 sequence is 16 residues long. Germline V gives CDR1 SGHTA, CDR2 FQGTGA. Trimming took 5 bases from V and 8 from J; bases not matched to a gene: 15. The CDR3 bases are TGTGCCAGCAGCCGGTCCGGCCGGGGGAGGGCGTATGAGCAGTTCTTC. Encoded protein: CASSRSGRGRAYEQFF.

The V gene is TRBV5-1, the J gene TRBJ2-1; TRBD2 is a possible D gene (6 bases). The CDR3 is 15 residues long. The germline V gene has CDR1 SGHRS and CDR2 YFSETQ. V gave up 6 bases and J gave up 1 base, with 14 bases separating them. The CDR3 reads CASNTTSFSYNEQFF. In DNA, the CDR3 is TGCGCCAGCAACACCACTAGCTTTTCCTACAATGAGCAGTTCTTC.

The rearrangement uses TRBV5-1 and TRBJ2-2, with 10 positions matching TRBD1. CDR3 size: 15 residues. Trimming at V came to 4 bases and at J to 2 bases, leaving 2 bases not matched to a gene. The germline V gene encodes CDR1 SGHRS and CDR2 YFSETQ. The CDR3 reads CASSRQGANTGELFF. CDR3 nucleotide sequence: TGCGCCAGCAGCCGACAGGGGGCAAACACCGGGGAGCTGTTTTTT.

A few counts support this clone. The V gene is TRBV6-5, the J gene TRBJ1-1; no definite D call. The germline V gene encodes CDR1 MNHEY and CDR2 SVGAGI. Trimming took off 5 bases at V and 0 bases at J, with 7 bases between the two ends. The CDR3 is 13 residues long. The DNA of the CDR3 is TGTGCCAGCAGTGAGCCTATGAACACTGAAGCTTTCTTT. The encoded protein is CASSEPMNTEAFF.

In this sample, this clone turned up many times. This chain links TRBV28 with TRBJ2-3, with 8 nucleotides matching TRBD2. Germline assignment: CDR1 MDHEN and CDR2 SYDVKM. V lost 2 bases to trimming and J lost 15 bases; unmatched junction nucleotides: 7. CDR3 length: 12 amino acids. The CDR3 DNA sequence: TGTGCCAGCAGTTTAGGCCTAGCGGGTCGTTATTTT. Protein: CASSLGLAGRYF.

This clone counts as medium-sized. The chain uses TRBV9 and TRBJ2-6; D ambiguous. The CDR3 contains 13 residues. Trimming stripped 2 bases from V and 4 bases from J, with 4 bases between. Germline values: CDR1 SGDLS, CDR2 YYNGEE. As DNA, the CDR3 is TGTGCCAGCAGCGTGGCCGGGGCCAACGTCCTGACTTTC. Translation: CASSVAGANVLTF. The complete variable domain, with remaining parts taken from reference TRBV9 and TRBJ2-6, reads DSGVTQTPKHLITATGQRVTLRCSPRSGDLSVYWYQQSLDQGLQFLIQYYNGEERAKGNILERFSAQQFPDLHSELNLSSLELGDSALYFCASSVAGANVLTFGAGSRLTVL.

The chain carries TRBV11-2 and TRBJ1-2; weak D call: TRBD1 (6 bases). V lost 3 bases and J lost 4, with 9 bases in between. The CDR3 length is 13 residues. Germline V gives CDR1 SGHAT, CDR2 FQNNGV. CDR3 in DNA: TGTGCCAGCAGCTTGGACAGTTTCTATGGCTACACCTTC. Residues: CASSLDSFYGYTF. Supplemented by reference TRBV11-2 and TRBJ1-2, the full variable domain reads EAGVAQSPRYKIIEKRQSVAFWCNPISGHATLYWYQQILGQGPKLLIQFQNNGVVDDSQLPKDRFSAERLKGVDSTLKIQPAKLEDSAVYLCASSLDSFYGYTFGSGTRLTVV.

The J gene is TRBJ2-1, the V gene TRBV9, with 16 bases fitting TRBD2. The germline CDR1 and CDR2 sequences are SGDLS and YYNGEE. This CDR3 has 18 amino acids. V lost 3 bases, J lost 1 base, and 4 bases stayed unmatched. The CDR3 region has the DNA TGTGCCAGCAGCGCCGGGACTAGCGGGGGGGTTTCCTACAATGAGCAGTTCTTC. Its translation: CASSAGTSGGVSYNEQFF.

The chain employs TRBV6-1 and TRBJ2-2; 9 nucleotides agree with TRBD1. Germline V gene sequence: CDR1 MNHNS, CDR2 SASEGT. V lost 6 bases and J lost 7; bases outside the gene matches: 9. The CDR3 is 15 residues long. CDR3 in DNA: TGTGCCAGCAGCCGAGGGACAGGGAGTCTCGGGGAGCTGTTTTTT. It specifies CASSRGTGSLGELFF.

This clone was seen only a few times. CDR3 loop: CSVEDRLREQYF. CDR3 DNA: TGCAGCGTTGAAGACCGCCTGAGGGAGCAGTACTTC. This rearrangement joins TRBV29-1 to TRBJ2-7; D remains unclear. The CDR3 has 12 amino acids. Trimming left V 0 bases short and J 7 bases short, with 10 bases between. Germline V CDR1 and CDR2: SQVTM, ANQGSEA.

This rearrangement joins TRBV27 to TRBJ2-3; TRBD2 aligns across 8 bases. The CDR3 has 17 residues. V was clipped by 5 bases and J by 2 bases; unmatched bases: 12. Per germline, CDR1 MNHEY and CDR2 SMNVEV (reference sequence). In nucleotides, the CDR3 is TGTGCCAGCAGTCCCCTCAGAGCGGGGGCCTACACAGATACGCAGTATTTT. This translates into CASSPLRAGAYTDTQYF.

This clone is medium-sized (0.01 to 0.1%) within its sample. This chain links TRBV29-1 with TRBJ2-7, with TRBD1 matching 10 bases. The length of the CDR3 is 13 residues. Losses at the gene ends were 6 bases for V and 3 bases for J; bases not matched to a gene: 5. Germline V gene lookup returns CDR1 SQVTM and CDR2 ANQGSEA. Here the CDR3 reads CSVARDRGYEQYF. In nucleotides, the CDR3 is TGCAGCGTCGCCCGGGACAGGGGCTACGAGCAGTACTTC.

This clone ranks as medium-sized. The V call is TRBV25-1, the J call TRBJ2-7; 7 nucleotides agree with TRBD1. This CDR3 region has 14 residues. V lost 4 bases and J lost 6; bases outside the gene matches: 9. Looked up from germline, CDR1 is MGHDK and CDR2 is SYGVNS. The CDR3 DNA follows: TGTGCCAGCAGTGCCCGGACAGGTGTAGGCGAGCAGTACTTC. It yields the protein CASSARTGVGEQYF.

V is TRBV19 and J is TRBJ2-2, with D possibly being TRBD1 (6 bases). Germline V gives CDR1 LNHDA, CDR2 SQIVND (reference sequence). With 3 bases removed from V and 7 bases from J, the gap between germline ends came to 9 bases. The CDR3 contains 13 residues. CDR3 nucleotides: TGTGCCAGTAGTATCTCAGGGGTCGGGGAGCTGTTTTTT. It translates to CASSISGVGELFF. The whole variable domain, filled in from reference TRBV19 and TRBJ2-2, reads DGGITQSPKYLFRKEGQNVTLSCEQNLNHDAMYWYRQDPGQGLRLIYYSQIVNDFQKGDIAEGYSVSREKKESFPLTVTSAQKNPTAFYLCASSISGVGELFFGEGSRLTVL.

This clone was picked up a small number of times. The genes are TRBV7-9 and TRBJ2-1, with 7 positions matching TRBD1. The CDR3 consists of 14 residues. CDR1 SEHNR and CDR2 FQNEAQ come from the germline V gene (reference sequence). V shed 3 bases and J 7 bases; nucleotides not matched to a gene: 6. The CDR3 here is CASSFRQGSNEQFF. The CDR3 DNA is TGTGCCAGCAGCTTCCGACAGGGATCAAATGAGCAGTTCTTC. Full variable domain (outside the CDR3, taken from reference TRBV7-9 and TRBJ2-1): DTGVSQNPRHKITKRGQNVTFRCDPISEHNRLYWYRQTLGQGPEFLTYFQNEAQLEKSRLLSDRFSAERPKGSFSTLEIQRTEQGDSAMYLCASSFRQGSNEQFFGPGTRLTVL.

This clone is labeled as medium-sized (0.01 to 0.1%). CDR3 nucleotide sequence: TGTGCCTCCGGGGAGCGGGGGACAGATACGCAGTATTTT. It specifies CASGERGTDTQYF. V is TRBV6-1 and J is TRBJ2-3; 8 nucleotides match TRBD2. After removal of 11 bases from V and 3 bases from J, the junction contained 7 bases not matched to a gene. The CDR3 runs to 13 residues. Germline V CDR1 and CDR2: MNHNS, SASEGT.

The table lists this clone with a few counts. The chain employs TRBV28 and TRBJ2-1; the D is unclear. CDR3 length: 13 amino acids. Trimming shortened V by 3 bases and J by 6 bases, and 9 bases separated the two germline ends. Germline V gene sequence: CDR1 MDHEN, CDR2 SYDVKM. In DNA form, the CDR3 reads TGTGCCAGCAGTTTGCGGTATCTCAATGAGCAGTTCTTC. This encodes CASSLRYLNEQFF. The full variable domain, completed using reference TRBV28 and TRBJ2-1, is DVKVTQSSRYLVKRTGEKVFLECVQDMDHENMFWYRQDPGLGLRLIYFSYDVKMKEKGDIPEGYSVSREKKERFSLILESASTNQTSMYLCASSLRYLNEQFFGPGTRLTVL.

This clone has a handful of counts. The chain links TRBV7-9 to TRBJ2-3, with 9 bases identical to TRBD1. The CDR3 sequence is 15 residues long. V shed 6 bases, J shed 0 bases, and the junction held 4 bases outside the gene matches. Looked up from germline, CDR1 is SEHNR and CDR2 is FQNEAQ (reference sequence). DNA of the CDR3: TGTGCCAGCAGTTTACAGGGGGCTAGCACAGATACGCAGTATTTT. It codes for CASSLQGASTDTQYF.

CDR3 region: CASSLSTSGGASGEQFF. The CDR3 bases are TGTGCCAGCTCACTCTCCACTAGCGGGGGGGCCTCAGGTGAGCAGTTCTTC. The chain employs TRBV18 and TRBJ2-1; 13 nucleotides line up with TRBD2. Trimming cost V 4 bases and J 9 bases; bases outside gene matches: 12. Germline V CDR1 and CDR2: KGHSH, LQKENI. The CDR3 consists of 17 residues.

This sequence joins TRBV2 and TRBJ2-2; no reliable D call. The V gene's germline CDR1 is SNHLY and CDR2 FYNNEI. The CDR3 runs 12 residues. V shed 5 bases and J shed 6 bases, with 7 bases lying between them. CDR3 protein: CASSLDSGELFF. CDR3 nucleotides: TGTGCCAGCAGTCTCGACTCCGGGGAGCTGTTTTTT.

The genes are TRBV28 and TRBJ2-7; possible D gene TRBD1, 6 bases. CDR1 and CDR2 from the germline V gene are MDHEN and SYDVKM. CDR3 size: 15 residues. The V end lost 3 bases, the J end lost 3 bases, and 15 bases lay between the germline ends. DNA of the CDR3: TGTGCCAGCAGTTTCCTAGGGGGAACTAACTACGAGCAGTACTTC. Translation: CASSFLGGTNYEQYF.